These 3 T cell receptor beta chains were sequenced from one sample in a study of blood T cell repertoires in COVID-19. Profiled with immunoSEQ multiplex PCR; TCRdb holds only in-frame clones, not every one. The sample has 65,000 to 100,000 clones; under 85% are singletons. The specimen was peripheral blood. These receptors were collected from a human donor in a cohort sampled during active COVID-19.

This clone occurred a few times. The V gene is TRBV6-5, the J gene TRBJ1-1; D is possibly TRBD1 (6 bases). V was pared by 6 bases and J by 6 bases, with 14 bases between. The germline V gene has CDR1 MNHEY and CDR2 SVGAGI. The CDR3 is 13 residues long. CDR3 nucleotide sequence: TGTGCCAGCAGCCCGGGGGGGGGCGCTGAAGCTTTCTTT. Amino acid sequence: CASSPGGGAEAFF.

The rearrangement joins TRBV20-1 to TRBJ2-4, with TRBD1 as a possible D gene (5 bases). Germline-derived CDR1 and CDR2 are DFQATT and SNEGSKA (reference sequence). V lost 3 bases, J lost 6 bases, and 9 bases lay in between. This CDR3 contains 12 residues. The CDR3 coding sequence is TGCAGTGCTAGTGGTCAGGGAAACATTCAGTACTTC. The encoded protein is CSASGQGNIQYF.

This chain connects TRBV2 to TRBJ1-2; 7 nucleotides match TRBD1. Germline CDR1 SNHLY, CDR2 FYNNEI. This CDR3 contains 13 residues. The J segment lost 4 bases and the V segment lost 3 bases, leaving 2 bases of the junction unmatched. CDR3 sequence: CASSEGTVYGYTF. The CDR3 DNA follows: TGTGCCAGCAGTGAGGGGACAGTCTATGGCTACACCTTC.